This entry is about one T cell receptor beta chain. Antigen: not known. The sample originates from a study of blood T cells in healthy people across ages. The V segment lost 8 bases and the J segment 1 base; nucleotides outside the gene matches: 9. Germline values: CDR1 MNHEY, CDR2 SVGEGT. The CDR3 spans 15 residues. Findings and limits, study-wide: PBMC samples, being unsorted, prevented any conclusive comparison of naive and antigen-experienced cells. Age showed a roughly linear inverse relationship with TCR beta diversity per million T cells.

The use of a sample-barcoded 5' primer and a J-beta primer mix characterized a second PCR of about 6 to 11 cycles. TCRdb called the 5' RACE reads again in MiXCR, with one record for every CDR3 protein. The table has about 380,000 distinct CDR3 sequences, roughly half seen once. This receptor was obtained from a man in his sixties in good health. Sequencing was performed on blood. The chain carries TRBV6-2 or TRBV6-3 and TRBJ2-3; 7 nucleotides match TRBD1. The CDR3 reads CASATGPMGTDTQYF. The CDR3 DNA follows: TGTGCCAGCGCGACAGGGCCCATGGGCACAGATACGCAGTATTTT.